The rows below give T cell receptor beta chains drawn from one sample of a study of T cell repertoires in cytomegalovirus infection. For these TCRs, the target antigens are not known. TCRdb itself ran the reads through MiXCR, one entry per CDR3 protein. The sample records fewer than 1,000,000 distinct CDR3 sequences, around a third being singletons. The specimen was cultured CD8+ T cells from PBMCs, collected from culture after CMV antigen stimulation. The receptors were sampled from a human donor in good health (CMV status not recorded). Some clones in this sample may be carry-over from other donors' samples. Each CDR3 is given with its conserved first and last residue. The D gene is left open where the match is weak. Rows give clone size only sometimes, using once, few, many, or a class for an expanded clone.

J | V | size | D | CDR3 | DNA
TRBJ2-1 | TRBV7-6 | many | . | CASSFGAGVYDEQFF | TGTGCCAGCAGCTTCGGCGCAGGGGTTTACGATGAGCAGTTCTTC
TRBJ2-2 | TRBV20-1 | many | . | CSASRLLNTGELFF | TGCAGTGCTAGCCGATTGTTGAACACCGGGGAGCTGTTTTTT
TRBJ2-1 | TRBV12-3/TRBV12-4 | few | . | CASRGISSANEQFF | TGTGCCAGCAGAGGGATCTCATCGGCAAATGAGCAGTTCTTC
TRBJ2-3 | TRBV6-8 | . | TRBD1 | CASSWATGSTDTQYF | TGTGCCAGCAGTTGGGCGACAGGGAGCACAGATACGCAGTATTTT
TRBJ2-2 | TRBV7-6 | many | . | CASSFTGAGELFF | TGTGCCAGCAGCTTCACGGGGGCCGGGGAGCTGTTTTTT
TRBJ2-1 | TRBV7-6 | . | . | CASSLKGHYNEQFF | TGTGCCAGCAGCTTGAAGGGGCACTACAATGAGCAGTTCTTC
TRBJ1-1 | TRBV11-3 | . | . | CASGQHPNTEAFF | TGTGCCAGTGGGCAACACCCGAACACTGAAGCTTTCTTT
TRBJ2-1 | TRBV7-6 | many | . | CASSLTDETGILMNEQFF | TGTGCCAGCAGCTTGACGGATGAGACAGGAATCCTTATGAATGAGCAGTTCTTC
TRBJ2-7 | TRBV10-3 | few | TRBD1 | CAISESQGASGYEQYF | TGTGCCATCAGTGAGTCCCAGGGGGCAAGTGGGTACGAGCAGTACTTC
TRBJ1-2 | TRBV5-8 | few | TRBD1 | CASRRGQKIYGYTF | TGTGCCAGCAGAAGGGGACAGAAAATCTATGGCTACACCTTC
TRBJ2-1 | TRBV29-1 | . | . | CSIEGGGETNEQFF | TGCAGCATTGAAGGGGGTGGAGAGACCAATGAGCAGTTCTTC
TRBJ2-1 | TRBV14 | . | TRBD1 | CASSHPGQGNYNEQFF | TGTGCCAGCAGCCACCCGGGACAGGGGAATTACAATGAGCAGTTCTTC
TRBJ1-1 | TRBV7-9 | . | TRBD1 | CASRSWAGGARVAEAFF | TGTGCCAGCAGATCCTGGGCAGGGGGCGCACGGGTCGCTGAAGCTTTCTTT
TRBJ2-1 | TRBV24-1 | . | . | CATSDSEYNEQFF | TGTGCCACCAGTGATTCAGAATACAATGAGCAGTTCTTC
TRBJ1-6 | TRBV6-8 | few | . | CASSDGRGSPLHF | TGTGCCAGCAGCGACGGTCGGGGCTCACCCCTCCACTTT
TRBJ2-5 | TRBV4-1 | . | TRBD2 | CASSQDNSGGAETQYF | TGCGCCAGCAGCCAAGATAATAGCGGGGGGGCGGAGACCCAGTACTTC
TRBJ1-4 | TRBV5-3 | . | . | CASSLVGGTEEKLFF | TGTGCCAGCAGCTTGGTCGGAGGGACGGAAGAAAAACTGTTTTTT
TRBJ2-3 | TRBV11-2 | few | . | CASSFMRGLTDTQYF | TGTGCCAGCAGCTTCATGCGGGGACTCACAGATACGCAGTATTTT
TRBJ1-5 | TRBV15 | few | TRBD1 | CATSRGPRTGLNQPQHF | TGTGCCACCAGCAGAGGACCGAGGACAGGGCTTAATCAGCCCCAGCATTTT
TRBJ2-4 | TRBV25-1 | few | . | CASSEYFVEGGNIQYF | TGTGCCAGCAGTGAATATTTTGTAGAAGGGGGAAACATTCAGTACTTC
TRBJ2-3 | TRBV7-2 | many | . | CASSFANTQYF | TGTGCCAGCAGCTTTGCAAATACGCAGTATTTT
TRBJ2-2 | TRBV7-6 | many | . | CASSVPQTGELFF | TGTGCCAGCAGCGTTCCACAAACCGGGGAGCTGTTTTTT
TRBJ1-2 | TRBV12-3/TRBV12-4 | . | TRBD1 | CASSPTGTGHGYTF | TGTGCCAGCAGCCCCACCGGGACAGGGCACGGCTACACCTTC
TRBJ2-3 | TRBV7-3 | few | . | CASSLGFLSSTDTQYF | TGTGCCAGCAGCTTAGGTTTCCTAAGTTCCACAGATACGCAGTATTTT
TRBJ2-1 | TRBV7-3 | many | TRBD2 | CASSPSGGVSNEQFF | TGTGCCAGCAGCCCAAGCGGGGGGGTTTCAAATGAGCAGTTCTTC
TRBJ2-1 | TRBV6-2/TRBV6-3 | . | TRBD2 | CASSYLAGASKDYNEQFF | TGTGCCAGCAGTTACCTAGCGGGGGCCTCGAAAGACTACAATGAGCAGTTCTTC
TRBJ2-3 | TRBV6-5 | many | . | CASSYSTYTDTQYF | TGTGCCAGCAGTTACTCAACCTACACAGATACGCAGTATTTT
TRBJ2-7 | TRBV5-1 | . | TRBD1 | CASSLWDRQSLSYEQYF | TGCGCCAGCAGCTTGTGGGACAGGCAATCACTCTCCTACGAGCAGTACTTC
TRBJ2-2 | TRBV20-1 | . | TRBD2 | CSAREPSGAGELFF | TGCAGTGCTAGAGAACCTAGCGGGGCCGGGGAGCTGTTTTTT
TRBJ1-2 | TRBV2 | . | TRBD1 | CASNTPGTVNYGYTF | TGTGCCAGCAATACCCCCGGGACAGTAAATTATGGCTACACCTTC
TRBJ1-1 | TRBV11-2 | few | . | CASSLGGASTEAFF | TGTGCCAGCAGCTTAGGGGGGGCTAGCACTGAAGCTTTCTTT
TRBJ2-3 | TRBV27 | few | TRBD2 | CASTTGPAGDRYF | TGTGCCAGCACTACGGGCCCTGCGGGGGACCGGTATTTT
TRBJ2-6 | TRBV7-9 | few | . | CASSYLRNHPPSGANVLTF | TGTGCCAGCAGCTACCTTCGCAACCACCCACCCTCTGGGGCCAACGTCCTGACTTTC
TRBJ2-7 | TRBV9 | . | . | CASSVGRLYEQYF | TGTGCCAGCAGCGTAGGCCGGCTCTACGAGCAGTACTTC
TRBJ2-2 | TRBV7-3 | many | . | CASSLSPGQGELFF | TGTGCCAGCAGCTTAAGCCCCGGACAGGGGGAGCTGTTTTTT
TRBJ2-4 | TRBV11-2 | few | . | CASSFVQPNIQYF | TGTGCCAGCAGCTTTGTTCAGCCAAACATTCAGTACTTC
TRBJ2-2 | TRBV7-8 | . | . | CASSLGVATGELFF | TGTGCCAGCAGCTTGGGGGTGGCGACCGGGGAGCTGTTTTTT
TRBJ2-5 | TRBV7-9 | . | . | CASSGEAGQETQYF | TGTGCCAGCAGCGGAGAGGCGGGACAAGAGACCCAGTACTTC
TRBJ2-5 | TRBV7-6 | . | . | CASSLDPERAARQETQYF | TGTGCCAGCAGCCTCGACCCCGAAAGAGCGGCCAGGCAAGAGACCCAGTACTTC
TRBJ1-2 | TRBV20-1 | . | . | CSAPRNYGYTF | TGCAGTGCTCCCCGTAACTATGGCTACACCTTC
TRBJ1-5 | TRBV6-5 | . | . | CASSYSGEQPQHF | TGTGCCAGCAGTTACTCTGGAGAACAGCCCCAGCATTTT
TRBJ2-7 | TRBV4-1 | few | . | CASSQRDGNYEQYF | TGCGCCAGCAGCCAACGGGACGGAAACTACGAGCAGTACTTC
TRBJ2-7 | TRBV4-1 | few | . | CASSHPGGEQYF | TGTGCCAGCAGCCACCCCGGGGGCGAGCAGTACTTC
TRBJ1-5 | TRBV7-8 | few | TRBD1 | CASSFLGTGRNQPQHF | TGTGCCAGCAGCTTCCTTGGGACAGGGCGCAATCAGCCCCAGCATTTT
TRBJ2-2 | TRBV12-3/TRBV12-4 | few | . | CASMGPGAGVNTGELFF | TGTGCCAGCATGGGGCCAGGGGCAGGGGTGAACACCGGGGAGCTGTTTTTT
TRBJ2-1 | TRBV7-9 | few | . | CASSPSPYEQFF | TGTGCCAGCAGCCCCAGCCCATATGAGCAGTTCTTC
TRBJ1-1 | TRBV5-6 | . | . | CASSSFGRAFF | TGTGCCAGCAGCTCCTTTGGTCGAGCTTTCTTT
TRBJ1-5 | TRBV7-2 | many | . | CASSLVNRGDHQPQHF | TGTGCCAGCAGCTTAGTTAATCGGGGAGACCATCAGCCCCAGCATTTT
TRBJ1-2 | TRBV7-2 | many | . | CASSLLTANYGYTF | TGTGCCAGCAGCTTATTAACGGCTAACTATGGCTACACCTTC
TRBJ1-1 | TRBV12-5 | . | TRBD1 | CASASSRTGGSYTEAFF | TGTGCTAGTGCAAGTAGCCGTACAGGGGGCAGTTACACTGAAGCTTTCTTT
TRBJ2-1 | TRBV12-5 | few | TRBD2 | CASGLSSGPTNNEQFF | TGTGCTAGTGGTTTGAGTAGCGGGCCTACAAACAATGAGCAGTTCTTC
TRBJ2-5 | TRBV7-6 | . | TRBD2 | CASRLEVAGYLETQYF | TGTGCCAGCAGATTAGAAGTAGCGGGGTACCTAGAGACCCAGTACTTC
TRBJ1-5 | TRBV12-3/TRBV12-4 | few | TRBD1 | CASSLTPTGYSNQPQHF | TGTGCCAGCAGTTTAACCCCGACAGGGTATAGCAATCAGCCCCAGCATTTT